The text below deals with one TCR beta chain. Noted time point: pre-sensitization, week 0. As to treatment: therapeutic diphenylcyclopropenone sensitization with weekly scalp DPC. The data originate from a study of human T cells and chemical hapten exposure. Whole-study context: Per-sample TCR yields varied mainly from small pooled library volume differences.

TCRdb re-called the RACE reads through MiXCR, storing one row per CDR3 protein. The sample includes some 38,000 distinct CDR3 sequences, about 7.4% of them seen just once. Per germline, CDR1 MNHNS and CDR2 SASEGT. V dropped 6 bases and J dropped 4; count of bases not matched to a gene: 7. The CDR3 loop spans 15 amino acids. This specimen was whole blood, taken in connection with sensitization to the hapten diphenylcyclopropenone (DPC). The clonotype originates from a woman aged 45-65 years with alopecia areata. Some clones in this sample may be carry-over from other donors' samples. The rearrangement links TRBV6-1 to TRBJ2-1; 9 positions agree with TRBD1. In DNA form, the CDR3 reads TGTGCCAGCAGGTTTGACAGGGGGGGATACAATGAGCAGTTCTTC. Translation gives CASRFDRGGYNEQFF.